The rows below give T cell receptor beta chains drawn from one sample of a study of OX40 agonist ivuxolimab in advanced cancers. The table came from immunoSEQ multiplex PCR; TCRdb's copy has only in-frame clones and leaves some out. The sample contains 30,000 or so clones, around 85% of which appear only once. The material was CD4+ or CD8+ T cells sorted from blood, obtained in a trial of the OX40 agonist ivuxolimab. These receptors came from an adult with an advanced solid tumor such as melanoma, head and neck, liver or kidney cancer. Each CDR3 is given with its conserved first and last residue. The order of the fields is CDR3 DNA, CDR3 protein, D gene, clone size, J gene, V gene. D genes are given only for firm matches. Clone size, where shown, is once, few, many, or a class for clones that have expanded.

CDR3nt: TGCGCCAGCAGCCAAGAGGGACTAGCGGTGCGGGCCACCGGGGAGCTGTTTTTT
CDR3aa: CASSQEGLAVRATGELFF
d_gene: TRBD2
abundance: -
j_gene: TRBJ2-2
v_gene: TRBV4-1

CDR3nt: TGTGCCAGTAGTATGGATTTTAGGCGACAGGGAAATATTGGCTACACCTTC
CDR3aa: CASSMDFRRQGNIGYTF
d_gene: TRBD1
abundance: once
j_gene: TRBJ1-2
v_gene: TRBV19

CDR3nt: TGTGCCAGCAGTTTAGGATACAGGGCCCAGCCCCAGCATTTT
CDR3aa: CASSLGYRAQPQHF
d_gene: -
abundance: -
j_gene: TRBJ1-5
v_gene: TRBV28

CDR3nt: TGTGCCAGCAGCTTAGCACCAGGACAAAACTACGAGCAGTACTTC
CDR3aa: CASSLAPGQNYEQYF
d_gene: -
abundance: -
j_gene: TRBJ2-7
v_gene: TRBV7-6

CDR3nt: TGTGCCAGCAGTCTCCGGGGCCCGCCAGATACGCAGTATTTT
CDR3aa: CASSLRGPPDTQYF
d_gene: -
abundance: -
j_gene: TRBJ2-3
v_gene: TRBV11-1

CDR3nt: TGTGCCAGCAGTTCCCCCTTCCCGGGACATTACTACGAGCAGTACTTC
CDR3aa: CASSSPFPGHYYEQYF
d_gene: -
abundance: -
j_gene: TRBJ2-7
v_gene: TRBV28

CDR3nt: TGTGCCAGCACAGAGAAGAGGGCCTCCGAGCAGTACTTC
CDR3aa: CASTEKRASEQYF
d_gene: -
abundance: -
j_gene: TRBJ2-7
v_gene: TRBV2

CDR3nt: TGTGCCAGTAGTGGAGACAGGGGCCTTCTCAACTCTGGAAACACCATATATTTT
CDR3aa: CASSGDRGLLNSGNTIYF
d_gene: TRBD1
abundance: -
j_gene: TRBJ1-3
v_gene: TRBV19

CDR3nt: TGTGCCAGCGGAACGACAGGGGTTCCGAACTATGGCTACACCTTC
CDR3aa: CASGTTGVPNYGYTF
d_gene: TRBD1
abundance: -
j_gene: TRBJ1-2
v_gene: TRBV28

CDR3nt: TGTGCCAGTAGTATAGTCCAGGGCTCCGAGCAGTACTTC
CDR3aa: CASSIVQGSEQYF
d_gene: -
abundance: once
j_gene: TRBJ2-7
v_gene: TRBV19

CDR3nt: TGTGCCAGCAGTGAACAGGGACAGGAACTCTATGGCTACACCTTC
CDR3aa: CASSEQGQELYGYTF
d_gene: TRBD1
abundance: -
j_gene: TRBJ1-2
v_gene: TRBV2

CDR3nt: TGTGCCAGCAGTAGAACAGGGTTCCAAGAGACCCAGTACTTC
CDR3aa: CASSRTGFQETQYF
d_gene: -
abundance: -
j_gene: TRBJ2-5
v_gene: TRBV27

CDR3nt: TGTGCCAGCAGTACCGACAGCAACACTGAAGCTTTCTTT
CDR3aa: CASSTDSNTEAFF
d_gene: -
abundance: once
j_gene: TRBJ1-1
v_gene: TRBV6-6

CDR3nt: TGTGCCAGCAGCGAGTTCCGAACCATCGCCAAAAACATTCAGTACTTC
CDR3aa: CASSEFRTIAKNIQYF
d_gene: -
abundance: -
j_gene: TRBJ2-4
v_gene: TRBV7-8

CDR3nt: TGTGCCAGCAGCCCCTGGGGTACAGGGTCCGGAAATTCACCCCTCCACTTT
CDR3aa: CASSPWGTGSGNSPLHF
d_gene: -
abundance: -
j_gene: TRBJ1-6
v_gene: TRBV5-5

CDR3nt: TGTGCCAGCAGCTCCCGTCCCGGACAGGGTCTCCCAGGCTACACCTTC
CDR3aa: CASSSRPGQGLPGYTF
d_gene: TRBD1
abundance: -
j_gene: TRBJ1-2
v_gene: TRBV7-2

CDR3nt: TGTGCCAGCAGCCCCGGGGGACTAGCTGGGGGTTTCGACGAGCAGTACTTC
CDR3aa: CASSPGGLAGGFDEQYF
d_gene: TRBD2
abundance: -
j_gene: TRBJ2-7
v_gene: TRBV13

CDR3nt: TGTGCCAGCAGCCGAAGGGGGGCCCAAGATGAGCAGTTCTTC
CDR3aa: CASSRRGAQDEQFF
d_gene: -
abundance: -
j_gene: TRBJ2-1
v_gene: TRBV27

CDR3nt: TGTGCCACCAAGGAGCCGGGGGTGTCCGATTCTCAGCCCCAGCATTTT
CDR3aa: CATKEPGVSDSQPQHF
d_gene: -
abundance: -
j_gene: TRBJ1-5
v_gene: TRBV15

CDR3nt: TGTGCCAGCAGTGAGATCTATTTT
CDR3aa: CASSEIYF
d_gene: -
abundance: -
j_gene: TRBJ2-3
v_gene: TRBV6-1

CDR3nt: TGTGCCAGCAGCGTAGAAGAGGGAGGGGCCTACGAGCAGTACTTC
CDR3aa: CASSVEEGGAYEQYF
d_gene: TRBD2
abundance: -
j_gene: TRBJ2-7
v_gene: TRBV9

CDR3nt: TGCGCCAGCAGCCCAGGGACTTACAATGAGCAGTTCTTC
CDR3aa: CASSPGTYNEQFF
d_gene: -
abundance: -
j_gene: TRBJ2-1
v_gene: TRBV5-1

CDR3nt: TGTGCCAGCACCCGCCGGGACTATGGCTACACCTTC
CDR3aa: CASTRRDYGYTF
d_gene: -
abundance: few
j_gene: TRBJ1-2
v_gene: TRBV28

CDR3nt: TGTGCCAGCAGCCAAGATACCGCTACCTACTTCACAGATACGCAGTATTTT
CDR3aa: CASSQDTATYFTDTQYF
d_gene: -
abundance: -
j_gene: TRBJ2-3
v_gene: TRBV14

CDR3nt: TGTGCCAGTAGTCCCAGCGGACTAGCGGGGGGGGCCAATGAGCAGTTCTTC
CDR3aa: CASSPSGLAGGANEQFF
d_gene: TRBD2
abundance: once
j_gene: TRBJ2-1
v_gene: TRBV19

CDR3nt: TGCGCCAGCAGCGTAGCGGGAGGGTCTAATGAGCAGTTCTTC
CDR3aa: CASSVAGGSNEQFF
d_gene: TRBD2
abundance: few
j_gene: TRBJ2-1
v_gene: TRBV5-1

CDR3nt: TGTGCCAGCAGGGCAGGGTTGAATGAAAAACTGTTTTTT
CDR3aa: CASRAGLNEKLFF
d_gene: -
abundance: -
j_gene: TRBJ1-4
v_gene: TRBV2

CDR3nt: TGTGCCAGCAGCCCCCCAGGGCCCTACACAGATACGCAGTATTTT
CDR3aa: CASSPPGPYTDTQYF
d_gene: -
abundance: -
j_gene: TRBJ2-3
v_gene: TRBV11-1

CDR3nt: TGTGCCAGCAGCTTAGCGGCCCCGAACACCGGGGAGCTGTTTTTT
CDR3aa: CASSLAAPNTGELFF
d_gene: -
abundance: -
j_gene: TRBJ2-2
v_gene: TRBV7-9

CDR3nt: TGTGCCAGCAGTTTAACTGCGGCGGGAAGAAAGAATGAGCAGTTCTTC
CDR3aa: CASSLTAAGRKNEQFF
d_gene: -
abundance: -
j_gene: TRBJ2-1
v_gene: TRBV28